Below are 21 T cell receptor beta chains sequenced from a single sample in a study of T cell responses to AZD1222 COVID-19 vaccine. TCRdb's copy holds only in-frame clones and misses some; the assay was immunoSEQ multiplex PCR. The repertoire holds roughly 130,000 clones, with 80% to 90% as singletons. The material sequenced was peripheral blood, taken on day 0 of AZD1222 vaccination. These receptors came from an adult in good health.

V usage is TRBV5-1 and J usage is TRBJ2-3; 7 nucleotides align to TRBD2. V lost 1 base to trimming and J lost 1 base; unmatched junction nucleotides: 6. Germline assignment: CDR1 SGHRS and CDR2 YFSETQ. The CDR3 is 16 residues long. The CDR3 nucleotides read TGCGCCAGCAGCTTGCTGCCTAGCGGCCGCACAGATACGCAGTATTTT. Translating gives CASSLLPSGRTDTQYF.

This chain connects TRBV3-1 (or the pseudogene TRBV3-2) to TRBJ2-1, with D perhaps TRBD1 (6 bases). The CDR3 is 10 amino acids. In germline, CDR1 is LGHDT, CDR2 YNNKEL (reference sequence). CDR3: CSTGYNEQFF. The CDR3 nucleotides read TGTTCCACAGGGTACAATGAGCAGTTCTTC.

This rearrangement joins TRBV27 to TRBJ1-1; D is uncertain. Trimming pared 3 bases from V and 3 bases from J, leaving 17 bases between. CDR3 size: 16 residues. Germline CDR1 MNHEY, CDR2 SMNVEV (reference sequence). In DNA, the CDR3 is TGTGCCAGCAGTTTCATGGGCGGGGTCTTAGACACTGAAGCTTTCTTT. Amino acid sequence: CASSFMGGVLDTEAFF.

This clone was recorded a few times. The chain is built from TRBV7-2 and TRBJ1-2; 8 nucleotides match TRBD1. Trimming took 5 bases from V and 5 from J; bases not matched to a gene: 7. The length of the CDR3 is 14 residues. Germline CDR1 SGHTA, CDR2 FQGNSA. CDR3: CASSPDRERYGYTF. CDR3 nucleotides: TGTGCCAGCAGCCCGGACAGGGAGAGATATGGCTACACCTTC.

V gene TRBV6-4 combines with J gene TRBJ2-1; possible D gene TRBD2, 7 bases. Between the trimmed V and J ends, which lost 2 bases and 5 bases, there was a span of 10 bases. Germline CDR1 MRHNA, CDR2 SNTAGT. The CDR3 covers 14 residues. The CDR3 here is CASSDGGAHNEQFF. CDR3 coding DNA: TGTGCCAGCAGTGACGGGGGGGCCCACAATGAGCAGTTCTTC.

V and J are TRBV25-1 and TRBJ1-1; D not resolved. CDR1 is MGHDK and CDR2 is SYGVNS in the germline V gene. Trimming shortened V by 3 bases and J by 10 bases, and 9 bases separated the two germline ends. The CDR3 extends over 11 amino acids. The CDR3 is CASSDVGGAFF. The CDR3 bases are TGTGCCAGCAGTGATGTCGGTGGAGCTTTCTTT.

The CDR3 coding sequence is TGTGCCATCAGTGCCGACAGGGGGGCCTACGAGCAGTACTTC. Translating it yields CAISADRGAYEQYF. The rearrangement joins TRBV10-3 to TRBJ2-7, with 9 bases that match TRBD1. V shed 4 bases, J shed 2 bases, and the junction held 3 bases outside the gene matches. This CDR3 is built from 14 residues. Germline V gene sequence: CDR1 ENHRY, CDR2 SYGVKD.

In nucleotides, the CDR3 is TGTGCCTGGGAGCGGCCCTACAATGAGCAGTTCTTC. Translated: CAWERPYNEQFF. The rearrangement uses TRBV30 and TRBJ2-1, with a possible D match to TRBD2 (5 bases). The CDR3 has 12 amino acids. CDR1 is GTSNPN and CDR2 is SVGIG in the germline V gene (reference sequence). The V end lost 5 bases, the J end lost 2 bases, and 7 bases lay between the germline ends.

The genes are TRBV19 and TRBJ1-2; a weak D match, TRBD1 (5 bases). Trimming shortened V by 5 bases and J by 4 bases, and 5 bases separated the two germline ends. CDR3 length equals 11 residues. Germline values: CDR1 LNHDA, CDR2 SQIVND (reference sequence). CDR3 protein: CASSQGYGYTF. The DNA for the CDR3 is TGTGCCAGTAGTCAGGGCTATGGCTACACCTTC.

Only a few counts were recorded for this clone. The chain employs TRBV6-5 and TRBJ1-2, with D possibly TRBD1 on 6 matching bases. CDR3 length equals 12 residues. Deletions cut 7 bases from V and 4 bases from J, with 10 bases between. CDR1 MNHEY and CDR2 SVGAGI come from the germline V gene. The CDR3 loop reads CASTRDIYGYTF. The CDR3, as DNA: TGTGCCAGCACACGGGACATCTATGGCTACACCTTC.

The V and J genes are TRBV7-2 and TRBJ1-2; D is unclear. The germline gives CDR1 SGHTA, CDR2 FQGNSA. This CDR3 is built from 14 residues. V was clipped by 1 base and J by 3 bases, with 9 bases between them. The CDR3 region has the DNA TGTGCCAGCAGCTTAGGGCAGATCTACTATGGCTACACCTTC. This translates into CASSLGQIYYGYTF. Variable domain in full (rest from reference TRBV7-2 and TRBJ1-2): GAGVSQSPSNKVTEKGKDVELRCDPISGHTALYWYRQSLGQGLEFLIYFQGNSAPDKSGLPSDRFSAERTGGSVSTLTIQRTQQEDSAVYLCASSLGQIYYGYTFGSGTRLTVV.

J is TRBJ2-1 and V is TRBV6-4; TRBD2 aligns across 8 bases. Germline V gives CDR1 MRHNA, CDR2 SNTAGT. The CDR3 is made up of 15 amino acids. The junction had 3 bases not matched to a gene; V was cut back by 3 bases and J by 2 bases. The DNA for the CDR3 is TGTGCCAGCAGTGAGGCGGGGGGAACCTACAATGAGCAGTTCTTC. Amino acids: CASSEAGGTYNEQFF.

This clone was counted between two and nine times. The chain combines TRBV4-1 with TRBJ2-7, with 9 positions matching TRBD1. Germline lookup yields CDR1 MGHRA and CDR2 YSYEKL. The V segment lost 0 bases and the J segment 7 bases; nucleotides outside the gene matches: 4. The CDR3 loop spans 14 amino acids. The CDR3 here is CASSQDGTGWEQYF. The CDR3 region has the DNA TGCGCCAGCAGCCAAGACGGGACAGGGTGGGAGCAGTACTTC.

This clone was seen a single time. The gene calls are TRBV5-6 and TRBJ1-2, with unresolved D. This CDR3 is 14 amino acids long. Germline V lookup: CDR1 SGHDT, CDR2 YYEEEE. V lost 0 bases and J 0 bases, leaving 6 bases between the germline ends. The CDR3 region is CASSLGRSNYGYTF. The CDR3 DNA sequence: TGTGCCAGCAGCTTGGGCAGATCTAACTATGGCTACACCTTC.

This chain uses TRBV6-5 with TRBJ2-1; D unclear. The germline gives CDR1 MNHEY, CDR2 SVGAGI. The CDR3 runs 16 residues. Deletions cut 2 bases from V and 0 bases from J, with 11 bases between. CDR3 nucleotides: TGTGCCAGCAGTTACAGGTACAAGAGCTCCTACAATGAGCAGTTCTTC. As protein: CASSYRYKSSYNEQFF.

A note on this clone: The junction departs from the called germline gene at one end, perhaps through a read error. The chain carries TRBV7-2 and TRBJ2-7, with D possibly being TRBD2 (7 bases). CDR1 SGHTA and CDR2 FQGNSA come from the germline V gene. The CDR3 is made up of 19 amino acids. The CDR3 loop is CASSLAGWGGAPASYGQYF. DNA for the CDR3: TGTGCCAGCAGCTTAGCCGGATGGGGGGGGGCGCCAGCATCCTACGGGCAGTACTTC.

This sequence joins TRBV6-2 or TRBV6-3 and TRBJ2-1, with 7 bases lining up with TRBD1. Germline lookup yields CDR1 MNHEY and CDR2 SVGEGT. CDR3 length: 14 amino acids. The ends lost 4 bases at V and 0 bases at J; junction bases unmatched: 0. This chain's CDR3 is CASSWDSSYNEQFF. CDR3 sequence (DNA): TGTGCCAGCAGTTGGGACAGCTCCTACAATGAGCAGTTCTTC.

This chain connects TRBV24-1 to TRBJ1-3, with D unresolved. V lost 5 bases, J lost 4 bases, and 8 bases lay in between. The CDR3 loop spans 13 amino acids. Per germline, CDR1 KGHDR and CDR2 SFDVKD. In DNA, the CDR3 is TGTGCCACCAGTGCTCCCCTCGGAAACACCATATATTTT. Translated, it gives CATSAPLGNTIYF.

The V call is TRBV20-1, the J call TRBJ2-1; no reliable D call. This CDR3 has 11 amino acids. In germline, CDR1 is DFQATT, CDR2 SNEGSKA (reference sequence). CDR3 region: CSQSSYNEQFF. The CDR3 coding sequence is TGCAGCCAGAGCTCCTACAATGAGCAGTTCTTC.

Only one count was recorded for this clone. The chain has TRBV21-1 and TRBJ2-5; the DNA was not compared with TRBD1, the D call given in the table. TRBV21-1 constitutes a pseudogene. There are 20 residues in the CDR3. CDR3 sequence (DNA): TGTGCCAGCAGCAAAGAAGAGCTCTGGACAGGGCAGGTTCAGGAAGAGACCCAGTACTTC. It yields the protein CASSKEELWTGQVQEETQYF.

The chain employs TRBV9 and TRBJ2-5, with 10 bases matching TRBD2. J gave up 2 bases and V 0 bases, and 7 bases lay outside the gene matches. Germline loops: CDR1 SGDLS, CDR2 YYNGEE. The length of the CDR3 is 17 residues. The CDR3, as DNA: TGTGCCAGCAGCGTAGGAGGGCTAGCGGGGGCACAAGAGACCCAGTACTTC. Its translation is CASSVGGLAGAQETQYF.